This T cell receptor (beta chain) was obtained from a study of post-analysis software for immune sequencing data (dated by TCRdb to between 2014 and 2017). About the study as a whole: The recorded disease courses included relapsing-remitting, secondary progressive and progressive-relapsing multiple sclerosis, and some patients had no subtype annotation. A subset of samples was prepared in parallel using single-end sample barcoding, then pooled and co-amplified after Illumina adapter ligation. The multiple sclerosis patient repertoires were compared with roughly twelve previously published healthy control repertoires from donors aged about 6 to 26 years. Findings and caveats that apply to the study as a whole: Four to six TRBV segments, including TRBV5-6, TRBV5-1 and TRBV20-1, were significantly more frequent in patients than controls. Direct clustering with F measure revealed strong co-clustering of samples prepared in the same batch, which led to a batch-effect correction. The control group was slightly older than the multiple sclerosis patient group. Multiple sclerosis patients had significantly lower normalized Chao1 diversity than controls, a result that suggests substantial peripheral T-cell clonal expansion.

To demonstrate the VDJtools post-analysis software, the study profiled TCR beta repertoires from the peripheral blood of about a dozen young patients with multiple sclerosis. The patients with multiple sclerosis were children and adolescents between about 6 and 15 years of age. Libraries were constructed by PCR. The data were produced on an Illumina HiSeq 2500. To reduce PCR and sequencing biases, unique molecular identifiers were built into the TCR beta cDNA libraries. About 500,000 cDNA molecules were obtained for every 1 to 10 million input T cells, so each molecule roughly corresponded to one T cell. The patient libraries were prepared and sequenced with the same protocol used for the earlier healthy control dataset. Samples belonging to the same batch were prepared together, multiplexed and sequenced on a shared HiSeq lane. Per the authors' processing: MIGEC handled the raw barcoded reads, throwing out single-read molecular identifier groups before consensus assembly and CDR3 extraction. Clonotype tables were post-analysed with VDJtools, normalizing diversity by down-sampling all datasets to the smallest sample size. Repertoire overlap clustering matched CDR3 amino acid but not nucleotide sequences to correct batch-related cross-sample contamination. The public reads were run again by TCRdb, first through fastp at Q25 and then through MiXCR, and only productive beta chains were kept. Entries that share a CDR3 protein sequence are merged under the most common genes and DNA. The V and J calls, along with clone size, are taken from TCRdb and not from the paper's own processing. The sample records hundreds of thousands of distinct CDR3 sequences, 25% to 30% of which are singletons. The top ten constitute roughly 0.57% of the sample.

This clonotype was counted a few times. Its target antigen remains unknown. The sample holds no much larger clone one base away, and base qualities are not on file. The germline V gene (reference sequence) gives CDR1 as SEHNR and CDR2 as FQNEAQ. V is clipped by 3 bases and J by 10 bases, and the sequence between their germline boundaries is 13 bases long. The CDR3 sequence holds 14 residues, the cysteine and phenylalanine included. This entry keeps only the CDR3 DNA: 42 bases, framed from base 1. This TCR derives from a girl between 5 and 17 years old with multiple sclerosis. The rearrangement combines TRBV7-9 with TRBJ1-6; the D gene assignment is ambiguous. The specimen was blood. The CDR3 region reads CASSLTEPGSPLHF. The nucleotide sequence is TGTGCCAGCAGCTTGACGGAGCCGGGGTCACCCCTCCACTTT.